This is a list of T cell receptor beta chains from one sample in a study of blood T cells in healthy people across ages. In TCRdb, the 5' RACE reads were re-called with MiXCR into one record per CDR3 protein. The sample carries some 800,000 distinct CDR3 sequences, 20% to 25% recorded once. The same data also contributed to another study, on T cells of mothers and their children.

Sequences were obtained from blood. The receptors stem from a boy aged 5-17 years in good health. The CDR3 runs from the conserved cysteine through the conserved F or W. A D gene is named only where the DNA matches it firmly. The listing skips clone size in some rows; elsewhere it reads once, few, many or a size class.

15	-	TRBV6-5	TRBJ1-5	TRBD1	TGTGCCAGCAGTTACTCCCGCAGGGGGAATCAGCCCCAGCATTTT	CASSYSRRGNQPQHF
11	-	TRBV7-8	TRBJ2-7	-	TGTGCCAGCAGCCAGGGGGGGACCCCGTACTTC	CASSQGGTPYF
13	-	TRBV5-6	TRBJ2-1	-	TGTGCCAGCAGCCAACTTGGCTTCAGGGAGCAGTTCTTC	CASSQLGFREQFF
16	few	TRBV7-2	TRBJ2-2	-	TGTGCCAGCAGCTTGGTCGAGATTTCTACCACCGGGGAGCTGTTTTTT	CASSLVEISTTGELFF
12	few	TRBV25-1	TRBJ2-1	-	TGTGCCAGCAGTGTTCGCCCCAATGAGCAGTTCTTC	CASSVRPNEQFF
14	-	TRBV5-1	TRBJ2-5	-	TGCGCCAGCAGCCGTGACCGAGTTTGGGAGACCCAGTACTTC	CASSRDRVWETQYF
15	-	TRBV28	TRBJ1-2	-	TGTGCCAGCAGTTTCTTATCCAGTGGCAGGTGGGGCTACACCTTC	CASSFLSSGRWGYTF
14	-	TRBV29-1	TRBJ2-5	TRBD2	TGCAGCGTTGAAGAGGGCGCCGGGGGGGAGACCCAGTACTTC	CSVEEGAGGETQYF
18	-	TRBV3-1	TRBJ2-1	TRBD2	TGTGCCAGCAGCCAGGAGCTAGCGGGAGTGATCTCCTACAATGAGCAGTTCTTC	CASSQELAGVISYNEQFF
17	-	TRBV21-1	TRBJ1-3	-	TGTGCCAGCAGCAAAGCGTGGGACAGGGGTGATGGAAACACCATATATTTT	CASSKAWDRGDGNTIYF
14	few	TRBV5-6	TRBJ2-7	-	TGTGCCAGCAGCTTGAGCCCACGGGCCTACGAGCAGTACTTC	CASSLSPRAYEQYF
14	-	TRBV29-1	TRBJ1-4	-	TGCAGCGTTTTAACGGGGGCAACTAATGAAAAACTGTTTTTT	CSVLTGATNEKLFF
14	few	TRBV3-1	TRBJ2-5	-	TGTGCCAGCAGTCCGAGGGGTTTCCAAGAGACCCAGTACTTC	CASSPRGFQETQYF
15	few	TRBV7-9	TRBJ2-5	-	TGTGCCAGCAGCGCCGAACTAGCTCTCCAAGAGACCCAGTACTTC	CASSAELALQETQYF
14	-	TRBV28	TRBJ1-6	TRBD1	TGTGCCAGCAGGGGGGGGACAGTAAATTCACCCCTCCACTTT	CASRGGTVNSPLHF
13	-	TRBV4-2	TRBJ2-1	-	TGTGCCAGCAGCCAAGTCTTGGACAATGAGCAGTTCTTC	CASSQVLDNEQFF
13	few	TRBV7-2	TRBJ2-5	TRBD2	TGTGCCAGCACCACGGGGGGTATCGAGACCCAGTACTTC	CASTTGGIETQYF
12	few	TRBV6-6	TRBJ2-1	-	TGTGCCAGCAGTGGGAACCCCGTTGAGCAGTTCTTC	CASSGNPVEQFF
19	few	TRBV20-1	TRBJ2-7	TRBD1	TGCAGTGCTAGAGATCCAGATATAAAACCGGGACAGGGTTTCCACGAGCAGTACTTC	CSARDPDIKPGQGFHEQYF
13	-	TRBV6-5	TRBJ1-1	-	TGTGCCAGCAGTTACGGGGTGCACACTGAAGCTTTCTTT	CASSYGVHTEAFF
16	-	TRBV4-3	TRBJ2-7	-	TGCGCCAGCAGCCAAGAGATGACCACCTTAGTCTACGAGCAGTACTTC	CASSQEMTTLVYEQYF
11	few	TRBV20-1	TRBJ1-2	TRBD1	TGCAGTGCTTGGACAGGCTATGGCTACACCTTC	CSAWTGYGYTF
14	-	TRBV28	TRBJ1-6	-	TGTGCCAGCGGGCCGAGCTCCTATAATTCACCCCTCCACTTT	CASGPSSYNSPLHF